Listed below are T cell receptor beta chains from one sample, sequenced in a study of graft-versus-host responses after intestinal transplantation. This table comes from immunoSEQ multiplex PCR, and its TCRdb copy is limited to in-frame clones, with some not included. The table includes 90,000 to 95,000 clones, 91% detected once. Their specific antigens are unknown. The specimen was unstimulated CD8+ T cells sorted from spleen or lymph node cells, collected before intestinal transplant. The receptors come from a human donor who received an intestinal transplant. Both conserved end residues are trimmed from each CDR3. The size of a clone is reported for some rows only, either as once, few or many, or as a class for expanded clones.

V,size,J,CDR3
TRBV6-5,-,TRBJ1-5,ASSSNPGFIGQPQH
TRBV6-6,-,TRBJ2-3,ASSYSREPDTQY
TRBV4-1,once,TRBJ1-1,ASSPQVYSEAF
TRBV4-1,-,TRBJ1-1,ASSQDMPQRAAF
TRBV9,-,TRBJ2-1,ASGTSYNEQF
TRBV4-1,-,TRBJ2-5,ASSQESPGLAMETQY
TRBV7-2,-,TRBJ2-5,ASSSRAGRLAEETQY
TRBV6-1,-,TRBJ2-4,ASSGTGGNIQY
TRBV15,-,TRBJ2-2,ATSSPLGTRVTGELF
TRBV5-1,-,TRBJ1-1,ASSYETGRTEAF